This TCR beta chain appears in the sequencing data of a study of technical replicates of blood from a handful of donors. Germline CDR1 SGHDT, CDR2 YYEEEE. The V and J ends lost 0 bases and 0 bases respectively, with 13 bases between them. The CDR3 is 18 residues long. Sequenced by immunoSEQ multiplex PCR; TCRdb stores in-frame clones only, minus some. This sample has about 75,000 clones, with about 89% found just once. V usage is TRBV5-6 and J usage is TRBJ2-6; no clear D. The sample was PBMCs. The sequence was obtained from a human donor in good health. Some clones in this sample may be carry-over from other donors' samples. The CDR3 DNA sequence: TGTGCCAGCAGCTTGGCCCAAGTCCATAGCTCTGGGGCCAACGTCCTGACTTTC. This translates into CASSLAQVHSSGANVLTF.